One and the same sample provided the 11 T cell receptor beta chains below, sequenced in a study of cytomegalovirus exposure and HLA in healthy donors. The PCR made use of 60 Vbeta and 13 Jbeta primers. TCRdb's table, derived via immunoSEQ multiplex PCR, lists solely in-frame clones and lacks some. The sample lists under 200,000 clones; approximately 81% were seen once. Material: PBMCs. These receptors were obtained from a man younger than 35 in good health and CMV-seronegative.

The gene calls are TRBV6-1 and TRBJ1-4; a possible D gene is TRBD1 (5 bases). Germline V CDR1 and CDR2: MNHNS, SASEGT. The CDR3 consists of 15 residues. V shed 0 bases and J shed 8 bases, with 13 bases lying between them. CDR3 residues: CASSEAFREREKLFF. The CDR3 DNA is TGTGCCAGCAGTGAAGCGTTCAGGGAAAGGGAAAAACTGTTTTTT.

The chain is built from TRBV2 and TRBJ2-3; D is perhaps TRBD2 (7 bases). The V and J ends lost 8 bases and 3 bases respectively, with 15 bases between them. Germline assignment: CDR1 SNHLY and CDR2 FYNNEI. The CDR3 is 14 amino acids. CDR3 sequence (DNA): TGTGCCAGCGGGGGGGGGCGGGGAACAGATACGCAGTATTTT. It translates to CASGGGRGTDTQYF.

The chain's CDR3 is CASSSAGGPYQETQYF. CDR3 in DNA: TGTGCCAGCAGCTCGGCGGGGGGACCCTACCAAGAGACCCAGTACTTC. The chain has TRBV28 and TRBJ2-5; 8 bases map to TRBD2. V lost 6 bases and J lost 0; bases outside the gene matches: 9. The CDR3 is 16 residues long. Germline CDR1 reads MDHEN; CDR2 reads SYDVKM.

The chain uses TRBV5-6 and TRBJ2-7; possibly TRBD1 for D (6 bases). The V gene's germline CDR1 is SGHDT and CDR2 YYEEEE. The CDR3 totals 11 residues. The germline V and J ends were trimmed by 2 bases and 7 bases, with 7 bases remaining between them. This CDR3 reads CASSFRGEQYF. Here the CDR3 DNA reads TGTGCCAGCAGCTTCAGGGGAGAGCAGTACTTC. The full variable domain, its missing parts supplied by reference TRBV5-6 and TRBJ2-7, is DAGVTQSPTHLIKTRGQQVTLRCSPKSGHDTVSWYQQALGQGPQFIFQYYEEEERQRGNFPDRFSGHQFPNYSSELNVNALLLGDSALYLCASSFRGEQYFGPGTRLTVT.

Comment on this clone: Distinct nucleotide sequences in the sample also encode this CDR3. The rearrangement joins TRBV19 to TRBJ1-5, with D possibly matching TRBD1 (5 bases). In germline, CDR1 is LNHDA, CDR2 SQIVND (reference sequence). The CDR3 totals 13 residues. The ends were cut back, 5 bases at V and 7 bases at J, with 12 bases in the middle. Written as DNA, the CDR3 is TGTGCCAGTAGTGGGACTATCAACCAGCCCCAGCATTTT. Translation gives CASSGTINQPQHF. Supplemented by reference TRBV19 and TRBJ1-5, the full variable domain reads DGGITQSPKYLFRKEGQNVTLSCEQNLNHDAMYWYRQDPGQGLRLIYYSQIVNDFQKGDIAEGYSVSREKKESFPLTVTSAQKNPTAFYLCASSGTINQPQHFGDGTRLSIL.

The V call is TRBV7-3, the J call TRBJ2-7; D call uncertain. V lost 5 bases, J lost 4 bases, and 6 bases lay in between. The CDR3 is 11 residues long. Germline CDR1 is SGHTA and CDR2 is FQGTGA. The CDR3 is CASSDGYEQYF. The CDR3 DNA follows: TGTGCCAGCAGCGACGGGTACGAGCAGTACTTC.

This chain joins TRBV6-4 and TRBJ2-1, with 9 bases matching TRBD2. V dropped 5 bases and J dropped 7; count of bases not matched to a gene: 6. This CDR3 contains 14 residues. Germline V CDR1 and CDR2: MRHNA, SNTAGT. The CDR3 nucleotides read TGTGCCAGCAGTTTGACTAGCGGACCAAATGAGCAGTTCTTC. This translates into CASSLTSGPNEQFF.

A few counts support this clone. The CDR3 loop reads CASSLAGNHEKLFF. CDR3 nucleotide sequence: TGTGCCAGCAGTTTAGCAGGGAATCATGAAAAACTGTTTTTT. The chain has TRBV28 and TRBJ1-4; D perhaps matches TRBD1 (5 bases). The CDR3 runs to 14 residues. Trimming took 2 bases from V and 6 from J, leaving 10 bases between them. CDR1 MDHEN and CDR2 SYDVKM come from the germline V gene.

The rearrangement links TRBV9 to TRBJ2-3; 7 bases are a match to TRBD1. V trimming: 4 bases; J trimming: 2 bases; junction bases outside the gene matches: 7. The CDR3 is 15 amino acids. Germline assignment: CDR1 SGDLS and CDR2 YYNGEE. CDR3 loop: CASSLRQGVTDTQYF. CDR3 bases: TGTGCCAGCAGCTTACGACAGGGAGTCACAGATACGCAGTATTTT.

The chain links TRBV7-3 to TRBJ2-2; 7 nucleotides align to TRBD1. Germline trimming cut 5 bases from V and 0 bases from J; bases unmatched to any gene: 6. The CDR3 covers 16 residues. Germline V CDR1 and CDR2: SGHTA, FQGTGA. CDR3 sequence: CASSVTGTANTGELFF. CDR3 bases: TGTGCCAGCAGCGTCACCGGGACAGCGAACACCGGGGAGCTGTTTTTT.

The chain joins TRBV6-5 to TRBJ1-1, with D perhaps matching TRBD1 (6 bases). Per germline, CDR1 MNHEY and CDR2 SVGAGI. The ends were cut back, 6 bases at V and 1 base at J, with 12 bases in the middle. The CDR3 extends over 14 amino acids. DNA for the CDR3: TGTGCCAGCAGAACGGACAGACGGAACACTGAAGCTTTCTTT. It yields the protein CASRTDRRNTEAFF.